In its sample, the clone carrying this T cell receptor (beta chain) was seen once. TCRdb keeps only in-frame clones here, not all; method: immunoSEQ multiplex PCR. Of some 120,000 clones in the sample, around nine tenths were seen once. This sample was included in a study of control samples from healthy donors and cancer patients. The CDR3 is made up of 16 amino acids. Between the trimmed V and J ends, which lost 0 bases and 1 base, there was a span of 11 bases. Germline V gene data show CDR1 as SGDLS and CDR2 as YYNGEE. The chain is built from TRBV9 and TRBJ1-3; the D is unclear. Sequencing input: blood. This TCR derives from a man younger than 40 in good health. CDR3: CASSVDTGDSGNTIYF. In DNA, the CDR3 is TGTGCCAGCAGCGTAGATACCGGGGATTCTGGAAACACCATATATTTT.